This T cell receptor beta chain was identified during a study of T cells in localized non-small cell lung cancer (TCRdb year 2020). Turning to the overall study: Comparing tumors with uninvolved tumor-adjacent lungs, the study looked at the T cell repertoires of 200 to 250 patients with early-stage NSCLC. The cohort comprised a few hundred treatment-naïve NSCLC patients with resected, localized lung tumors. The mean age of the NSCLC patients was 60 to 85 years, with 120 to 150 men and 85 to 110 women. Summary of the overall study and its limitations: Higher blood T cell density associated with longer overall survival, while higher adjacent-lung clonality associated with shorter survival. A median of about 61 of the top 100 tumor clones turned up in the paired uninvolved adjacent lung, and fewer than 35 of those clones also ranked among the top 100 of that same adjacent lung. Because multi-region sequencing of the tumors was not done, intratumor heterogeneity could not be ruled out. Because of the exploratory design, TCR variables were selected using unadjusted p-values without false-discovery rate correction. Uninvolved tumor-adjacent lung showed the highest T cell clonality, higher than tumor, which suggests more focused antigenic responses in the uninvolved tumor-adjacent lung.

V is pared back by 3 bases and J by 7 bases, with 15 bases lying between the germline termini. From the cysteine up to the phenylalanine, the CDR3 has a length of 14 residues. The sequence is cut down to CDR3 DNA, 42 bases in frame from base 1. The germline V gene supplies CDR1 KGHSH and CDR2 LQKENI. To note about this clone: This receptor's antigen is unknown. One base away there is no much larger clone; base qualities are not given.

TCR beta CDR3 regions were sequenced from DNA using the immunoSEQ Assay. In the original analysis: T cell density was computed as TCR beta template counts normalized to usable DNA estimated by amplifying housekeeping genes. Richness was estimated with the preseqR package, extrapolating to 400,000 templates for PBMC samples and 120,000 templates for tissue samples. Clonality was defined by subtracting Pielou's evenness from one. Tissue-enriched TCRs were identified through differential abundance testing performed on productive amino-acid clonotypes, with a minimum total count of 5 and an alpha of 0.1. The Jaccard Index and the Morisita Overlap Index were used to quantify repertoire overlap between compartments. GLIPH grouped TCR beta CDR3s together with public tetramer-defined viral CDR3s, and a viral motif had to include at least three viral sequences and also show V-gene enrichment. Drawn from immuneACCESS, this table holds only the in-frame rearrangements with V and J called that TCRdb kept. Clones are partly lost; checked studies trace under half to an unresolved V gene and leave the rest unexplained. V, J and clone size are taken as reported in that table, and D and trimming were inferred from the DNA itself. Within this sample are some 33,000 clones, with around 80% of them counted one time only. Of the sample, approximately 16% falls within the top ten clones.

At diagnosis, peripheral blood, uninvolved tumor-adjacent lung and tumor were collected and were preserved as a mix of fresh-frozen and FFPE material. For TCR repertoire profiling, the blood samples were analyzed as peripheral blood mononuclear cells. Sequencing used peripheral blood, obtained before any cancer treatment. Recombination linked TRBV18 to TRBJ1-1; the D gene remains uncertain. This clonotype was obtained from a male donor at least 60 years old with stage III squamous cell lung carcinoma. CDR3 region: CASSPKAGGHEAFF. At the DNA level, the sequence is TGTGCCAGCTCACCCAAAGCGGGAGGTCATGAAGCTTTCTTT.